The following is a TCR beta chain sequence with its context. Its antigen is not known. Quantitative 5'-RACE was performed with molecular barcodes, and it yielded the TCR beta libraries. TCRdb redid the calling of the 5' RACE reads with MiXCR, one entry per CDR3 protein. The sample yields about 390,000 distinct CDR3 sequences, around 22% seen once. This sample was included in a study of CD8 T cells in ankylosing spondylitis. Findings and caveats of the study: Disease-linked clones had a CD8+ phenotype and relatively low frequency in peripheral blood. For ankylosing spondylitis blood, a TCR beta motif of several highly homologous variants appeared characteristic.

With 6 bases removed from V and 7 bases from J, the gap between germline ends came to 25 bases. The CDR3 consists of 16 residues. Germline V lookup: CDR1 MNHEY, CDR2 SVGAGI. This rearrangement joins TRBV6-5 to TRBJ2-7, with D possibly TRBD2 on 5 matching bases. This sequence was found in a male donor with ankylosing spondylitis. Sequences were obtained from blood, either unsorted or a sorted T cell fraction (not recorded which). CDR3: CASRYKQSGFGGEQYF. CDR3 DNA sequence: TGTGCCAGCAGGTATAAGCAGTCAGGCTTTGGCGGGGAGCAGTACTTC.